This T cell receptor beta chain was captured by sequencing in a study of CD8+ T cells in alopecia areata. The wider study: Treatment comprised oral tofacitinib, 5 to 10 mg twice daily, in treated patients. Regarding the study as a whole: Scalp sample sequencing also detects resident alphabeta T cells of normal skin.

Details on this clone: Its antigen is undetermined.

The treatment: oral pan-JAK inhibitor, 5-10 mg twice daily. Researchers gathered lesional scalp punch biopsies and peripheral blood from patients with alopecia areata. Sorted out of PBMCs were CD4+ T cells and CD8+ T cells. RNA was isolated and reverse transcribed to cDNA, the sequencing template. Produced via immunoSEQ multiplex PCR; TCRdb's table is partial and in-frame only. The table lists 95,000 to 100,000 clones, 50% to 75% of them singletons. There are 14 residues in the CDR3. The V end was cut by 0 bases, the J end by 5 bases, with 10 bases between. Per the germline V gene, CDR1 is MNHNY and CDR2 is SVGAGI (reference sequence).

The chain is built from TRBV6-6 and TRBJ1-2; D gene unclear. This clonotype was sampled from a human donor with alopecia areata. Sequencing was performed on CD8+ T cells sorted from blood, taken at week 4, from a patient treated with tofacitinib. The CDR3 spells CASSYSAGFYGYTF. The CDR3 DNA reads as TGTGCCAGCAGTTACTCTGCCGGTTTTTATGGCTACACCTTC.